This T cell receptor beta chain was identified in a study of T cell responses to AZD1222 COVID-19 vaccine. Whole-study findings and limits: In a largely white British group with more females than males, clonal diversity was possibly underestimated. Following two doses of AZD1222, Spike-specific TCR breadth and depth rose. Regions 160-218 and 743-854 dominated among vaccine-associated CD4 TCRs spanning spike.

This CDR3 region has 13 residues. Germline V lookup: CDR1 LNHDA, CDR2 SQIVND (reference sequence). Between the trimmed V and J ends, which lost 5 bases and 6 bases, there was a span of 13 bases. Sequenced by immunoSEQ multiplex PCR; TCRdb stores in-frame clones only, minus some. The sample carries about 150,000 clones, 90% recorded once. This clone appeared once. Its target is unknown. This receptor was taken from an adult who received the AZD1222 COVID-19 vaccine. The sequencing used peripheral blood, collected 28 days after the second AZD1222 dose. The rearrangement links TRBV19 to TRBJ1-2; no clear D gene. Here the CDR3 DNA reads TGTGCCAGTAGTCCTCCGGAAGTGGATGGCTACACCTTC. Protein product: CASSPPEVDGYTF.